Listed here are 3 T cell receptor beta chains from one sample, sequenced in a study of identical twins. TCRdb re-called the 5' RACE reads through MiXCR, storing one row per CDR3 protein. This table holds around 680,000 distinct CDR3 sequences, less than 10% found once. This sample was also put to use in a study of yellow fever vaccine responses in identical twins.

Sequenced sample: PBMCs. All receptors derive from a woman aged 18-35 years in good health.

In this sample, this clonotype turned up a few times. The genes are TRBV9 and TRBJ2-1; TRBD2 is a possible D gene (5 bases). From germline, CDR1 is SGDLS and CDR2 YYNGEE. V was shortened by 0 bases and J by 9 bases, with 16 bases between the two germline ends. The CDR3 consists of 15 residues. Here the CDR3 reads CASSVGRGKVGEQFF. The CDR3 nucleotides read TGTGCCAGCAGCGTAGGCCGGGGTAAGGTTGGTGAGCAGTTCTTC.

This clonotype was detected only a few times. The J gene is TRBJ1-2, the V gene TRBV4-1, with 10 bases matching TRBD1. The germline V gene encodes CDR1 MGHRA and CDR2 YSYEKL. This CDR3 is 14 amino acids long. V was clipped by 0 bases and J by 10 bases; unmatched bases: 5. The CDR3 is CASSQEDRGYVYTF. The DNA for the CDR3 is TGCGCCAGCAGCCAAGAGGACAGGGGGTACGTCTACACCTTC.

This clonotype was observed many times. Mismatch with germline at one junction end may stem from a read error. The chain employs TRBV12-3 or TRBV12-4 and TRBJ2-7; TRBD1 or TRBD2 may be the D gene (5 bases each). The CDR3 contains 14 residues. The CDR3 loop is CASSSKPWDQSCRF. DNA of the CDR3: TGTGCCAGCAGTTCCAAACCCTGGGACCAGAGTTGTCGTTTC.